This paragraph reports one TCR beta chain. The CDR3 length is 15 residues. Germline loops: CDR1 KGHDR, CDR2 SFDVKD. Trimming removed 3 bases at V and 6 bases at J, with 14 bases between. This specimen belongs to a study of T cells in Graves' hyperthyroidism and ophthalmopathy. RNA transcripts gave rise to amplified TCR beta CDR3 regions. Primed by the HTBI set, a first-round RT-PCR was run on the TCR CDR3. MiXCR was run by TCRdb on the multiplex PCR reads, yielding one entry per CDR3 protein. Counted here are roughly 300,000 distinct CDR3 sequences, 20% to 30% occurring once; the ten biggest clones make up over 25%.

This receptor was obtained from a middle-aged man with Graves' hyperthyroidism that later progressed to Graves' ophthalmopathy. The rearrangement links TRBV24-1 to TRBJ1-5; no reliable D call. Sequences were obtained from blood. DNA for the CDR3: TGTGCCACCAGTGATCGCGGGGAAGTTGGTCAGCCCCAGCATTTT. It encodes CATSDRGEVGQPQHF.